The T cell receptor beta chain described here comes from a study of Graves' ophthalmopathy and Graves' hyperthyroidism. For the study at large: Peripheral blood sampling occurred at initial diagnosis, before any treatment.

Moderate-to-severe activity, CAS ≥3, NOSPECS ≥4 and a duration under 3 months were seen in donors with ophthalmopathy. Establishment of the diagnosis relied upon clinical symptoms, serum thyroxine, TRAb, thyroid ultrasound and orbital computed tomography. Study-level results: The model reached 55% to 71% sensitivity and 72.22% specificity for predicting ophthalmopathy progression.

On this clonotype itself: As yet, its antigen is unknown.

The authors amplified TCR beta CDR3 regions, and they did so from RNA transcripts for repertoire sequencing. First-round RT-PCR relied on HTBI primers, and a second-round multiplex PCR came next. TCRdb re-called the multiplex PCR reads with MiXCR, one entry per CDR3 protein. The table shows under 200,000 distinct CDR3 sequences, with less than 45% occurring only once. This CDR3 contains 14 residues. Trimming at V came to 4 bases and at J to 4 bases, leaving 6 bases not matched to a gene. The chain is built from TRBV12-3 or TRBV12-4 and TRBJ2-5; 7 bases agree with TRBD2. Sequenced: peripheral blood. This receptor was obtained from a woman between 40 and 55 years old with Graves' ophthalmopathy. The CDR3 bases are TGTGCCAGCAGTTCCGTGGCGGGAGTAGAGACCCAGTACTTC. Amino acid sequence: CASSSVAGVETQYF.